These 4 T cell receptor beta chains came from one sample sequenced in a study of cytomegalovirus exposure and HLA in healthy donors (dated by TCRdb to about 2017). Receptor amplification or capture employed the immunoSEQ multiplex PCR assay. The clones in this table, taken by TCRdb from immuneACCESS, are in-frame only. Not every clone is retained; where verified, under half of the shortfall comes from an unresolved V gene, and the cause of the rest is unknown. This sample comprises more than 150,000 clones, approximately 80% of them detected only once. Of the sample, less than 8.5% is held by the ten largest clones. The sample was PBMCs. These receptors came from a man aged 18 to 29 in good health and CMV-seropositive.

The J gene is TRBJ1-2, the V gene TRBV5-5; perhaps TRBD1 as D (6 bases). Germline V CDR1 and CDR2: SGHKS, YYEKEE (reference sequence). V was clipped by 4 bases and J by 8 bases, with 27 bases between them. The CDR3 sequence is 17 residues long. CDR3 sequence reads: CASSPLISGARSEGYTF. The CDR3 coding sequence is TGTGCCAGCAGCCCCCTAATATCAGGGGCGAGATCGGAAGGCTACACCTTC.

J is TRBJ2-7 and V is TRBV6-1, with TRBD1 matching 10 bases. There are 14 residues in the CDR3. V was clipped by 8 bases and J by 3 bases; unmatched bases: 7. Germline CDR1 is MNHNS and CDR2 is SASEGT. The CDR3 region is CASRGGQGLYEQYF. Written as DNA, the CDR3 is TGTGCCAGCCGCGGGGGACAGGGGCTCTACGAGCAGTACTTC.

CDR3 region: CASSLELADNYEQYF. The CDR3 nucleotides are TGTGCCAGCAGCTTAGAACTAGCGGATAACTACGAGCAGTACTTC. This chain joins TRBV11-2 and TRBJ2-7; TRBD2 aligns across 8 bases. J was trimmed by 3 bases and V by 0 bases; bases with no gene match: 4. In germline, CDR1 is SGHAT, CDR2 FQNNGV. This CDR3 is built from 15 residues. The full variable domain, its missing parts supplied by reference TRBV11-2 and TRBJ2-7, is EAGVAQSPRYKIIEKRQSVAFWCNPISGHATLYWYQQILGQGPKLLIQFQNNGVVDDSQLPKDRFSAERLKGVDSTLKIQPAKLEDSAVYLCASSLELADNYEQYFGPGTRLTVT.

The chain couples TRBV28 to TRBJ2-7; 7 nucleotides align to TRBD2. Germline V gives CDR1 MDHEN, CDR2 SYDVKM. This CDR3 region has 14 residues. Trimming at V came to 5 bases and at J to 1 base, leaving 5 bases not matched to a gene. The CDR3 here is CASSGASGSYEQYF. The CDR3 DNA follows: TGTGCCAGCAGTGGGGCTAGCGGTTCCTACGAGCAGTACTTC.